This TCR beta chain was obtained from a study of blood T cell repertoires in COVID-19. Across the whole study: Sites across the United States, Italy and Spain contributed samples from acute and convalescent COVID-19. The cDNA or gDNA used as material had been derived from T cells, B-cell-depleted T cells, or PBMCs.

Original methodology: Estimation of nucleated cell counts relied on the amplification of reference gene primers. Method: immunoSEQ multiplex PCR; TCRdb's copy keeps in-frame clones and lacks some. The D gene and trimming were derived from the DNA, and the V and J assignments and clone size from that table. The sample carries 75,000 to 100,000 clones, approximately 87% recorded once. This CDR3 contains 14 residues. Germline V gene lookup returns CDR1 SGHRS and CDR2 YFSETQ. Trimming cost V 4 bases and J 1 base, with 11 bases left between them. The sequencing sample was made of peripheral blood. The rearrangement joins TRBV5-1 to TRBJ1-1; D is unclear. This clonotype was sampled from a human donor in a cohort sampled during active COVID-19. The CDR3 protein is CASSSGRENTEAFF. CDR3 sequence (DNA): TGCGCCAGCAGCAGCGGACGGGAGAACACTGAAGCTTTCTTT.